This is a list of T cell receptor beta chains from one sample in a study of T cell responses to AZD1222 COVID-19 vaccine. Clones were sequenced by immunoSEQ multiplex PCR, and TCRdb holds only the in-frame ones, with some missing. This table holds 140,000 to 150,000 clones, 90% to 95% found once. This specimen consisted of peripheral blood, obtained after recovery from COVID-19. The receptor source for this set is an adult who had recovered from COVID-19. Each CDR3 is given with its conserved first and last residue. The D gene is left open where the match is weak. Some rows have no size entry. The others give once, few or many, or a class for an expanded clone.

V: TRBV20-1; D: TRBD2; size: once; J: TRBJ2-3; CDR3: CSASGSGGTTDTQYF; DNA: TGCAGTGCTAGTGGTTCGGGGGGTACCACAGATACGCAGTATTTT
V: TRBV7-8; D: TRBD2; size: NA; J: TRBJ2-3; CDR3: CASSSLGLADTQYF; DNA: TGTGCCAGCAGCTCTCTCGGACTAGCGGATACGCAGTATTTT
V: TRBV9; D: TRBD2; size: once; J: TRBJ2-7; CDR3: CASSVGLAGTPYEQYF; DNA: TGTGCCAGCAGCGTCGGACTAGCCGGGACACCCTACGAGCAGTACTTC
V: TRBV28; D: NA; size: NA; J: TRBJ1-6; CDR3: CASSPGVTLHF; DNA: TGTGCCAGCAGTCCAGGGGTCACCCTCCACTTT
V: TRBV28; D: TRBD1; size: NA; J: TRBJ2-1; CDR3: CASSQGGQGYNEQFF; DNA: TGTGCCAGCAGTCAAGGGGGACAGGGCTACAATGAGCAGTTCTTC
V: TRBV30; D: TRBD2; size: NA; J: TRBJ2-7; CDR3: CAWSVAGGNNYEQYF; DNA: TGTGCCTGGTCTGTGGCGGGAGGAAACAACTACGAGCAGTACTTC
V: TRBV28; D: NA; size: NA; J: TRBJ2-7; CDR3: CASQTGQFNEQYF; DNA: TGTGCCAGCCAAACGGGGCAGTTCAACGAGCAGTACTTC
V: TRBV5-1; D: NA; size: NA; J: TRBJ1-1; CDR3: CASSFSENTEAFF; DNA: TGCGCCAGCAGCTTTTCTGAGAACACTGAAGCTTTCTTT
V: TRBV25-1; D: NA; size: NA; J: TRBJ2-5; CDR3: CASSDYRLGAQETQYF; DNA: TGTGCCAGCAGTGACTATAGGCTTGGGGCCCAAGAGACCCAGTACTTC
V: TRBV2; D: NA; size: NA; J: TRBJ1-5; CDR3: CASMTDLNQPQHF; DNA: TGTGCCAGCATGACAGATCTAAACCAGCCCCAGCATTTT
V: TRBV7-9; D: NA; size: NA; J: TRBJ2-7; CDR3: CASSRPNYEQYF; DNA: TGTGCCAGCAGCCGCCCTAACTACGAGCAGTACTTC
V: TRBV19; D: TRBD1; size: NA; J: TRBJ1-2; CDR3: CASSIRQGLNYGYTF; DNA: TGTGCCAGTAGTATACGACAGGGACTAAACTATGGCTACACCTTC
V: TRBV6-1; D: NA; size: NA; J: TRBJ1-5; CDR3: CASSEGQPQHF; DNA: TGTGCCAGCAGTGAAGGGCAGCCCCAGCATTTT